This T cell receptor (beta chain) was sequenced for a study of Graves' ophthalmopathy and Graves' hyperthyroidism. At the level of the study: Pretreatment peripheral blood was obtained at initial diagnosis. Overall study findings and caveats: Ophthalmopathy was separated from stable hyperthyroidism by a 13-signature model with around 89% sensitivity and roughly 84% specificity. Sensitivity reached roughly 70% and specificity more than 72% when the model predicted ophthalmopathy progression.

The sample holds many counts of this clonotype. Its specificity is not known. Scientists amplified the TCR beta CDR3 regions from RNA transcripts. HTBI primers primed a first-round RT-PCR, and a second-round multiplex PCR followed. From the multiplex PCR reads, TCRdb called clonotypes with MiXCR, one entry per CDR3 protein. The sample includes some 350,000 distinct CDR3 sequences, about 17% of them seen just once. Germline assignment: CDR1 SGHRS and CDR2 YFSETQ. V lost 0 bases and J lost 4, with 8 bases in between. This CDR3 contains 14 residues. Diagnoses were established from clinical symptoms, serum thyroxine, TRAb, thyroid ultrasound and orbital computed tomography.

Sample: peripheral blood. This chain uses TRBV5-1 with TRBJ2-4; D call uncertain. The sequence came from an adult woman with stable Graves' hyperthyroidism. This chain's CDR3 is CASSLVDGKNIQYF. In nucleotides, the CDR3 is TGCGCCAGCAGCTTGGTGGACGGGAAAAACATTCAGTACTTC. Full variable domain (outside the CDR3, taken from reference TRBV5-1 and TRBJ2-4): KAGVTQTPRYLIKTRGQQVTLSCSPISGHRSVSWYQQTPGQGLQFLFEYFSETQRNKGNFPGRFSGRQFSNSRSEMNVSTLELGDSALYLCASSLVDGKNIQYFGAGTRLSVL.